Below are 25 T cell receptor beta chains sequenced from a single sample in a study of Graves' ophthalmopathy and Graves' hyperthyroidism. RNA transcripts provided the template for amplifying TCR beta CDR3 regions. After a first-round RT-PCR with HTBI primers, a second-round multiplex PCR was run. Each CDR3 protein gets one entry after TCRdb re-called the multiplex PCR reads with MiXCR. The sample carries approximately 640,000 distinct CDR3 sequences, 35% to 50% recorded once. Material: peripheral blood. The receptors were sampled from an adult man with Graves' ophthalmopathy.

This clonotype was recorded only once. A read error may account for a junction end that differs from germline. The rearrangement uses TRBV20-1 and TRBJ2-5; D unclear. In germline, CDR1 is DFQATT, CDR2 SNEGSKA (reference sequence). The CDR3 sequence is 14 residues long. CDR3 sequence reads: CSARTRSIQEAQYF. DNA for the CDR3: TGCAGTGCTAGAACAAGGTCTATACAAGAGGCCCAGTACTTC.

The rearrangement uses TRBV2 and TRBJ2-2; 8 bases map to TRBD1. V lost 7 bases and J lost 3; bases outside the gene matches: 7. The CDR3 is made up of 15 amino acids. Germline CDR1 is SNHLY and CDR2 is FYNNEI. The CDR3 nucleotides are TGTGCCAGCACCCGACAGGGGCCGGACACCGGGGAGCTGTTTTTT. As protein: CASTRQGPDTGELFF.

The chain uses TRBV3-1 and TRBJ2-7; 8 bases align to TRBD2. V shed 4 bases, J shed 4 bases, and the junction held 9 bases outside the gene matches. Germline CDR1 is LGHDT and CDR2 is YNNKEL (reference sequence). The CDR3 has 15 residues. CDR3 sequence (DNA): TGTGCCAGCAGCCCTTTTAGCGGGACGGCTTACGAGCAGTACTTC. Translation: CASSPFSGTAYEQYF.

This clonotype was counted a few times. The chain couples TRBV10-3 to TRBJ2-7, with D possibly matching TRBD2 (7 bases). CDR1 and CDR2 from the germline V gene are ENHRY and SYGVKD. This CDR3 contains 16 residues. Trimming left V 0 bases short and J 0 bases short, with 12 bases between. The CDR3 is CAISESKGGASYEQYF. The CDR3 DNA sequence: TGTGCCATCAGTGAGTCGAAGGGGGGGGCCTCCTACGAGCAGTACTTC.

The table lists this clonotype with many counts. V gene TRBV20-1 combines with J gene TRBJ2-5; 7 bases are shared with TRBD1. Germline values: CDR1 DFQATT, CDR2 SNEGSKA (reference sequence). The CDR3 is 11 amino acids. J lost 5 bases, V lost 6 bases, and 3 bases had no gene match. CDR3 in amino acids: CSASQGETQYF. The DNA of the CDR3 is TGCAGTGCATCACAGGGGGAGACCCAGTACTTC.

This clonotype was picked up a small number of times. The chain joins TRBV19 to TRBJ1-2, with no clear D. The germline gives CDR1 LNHDA, CDR2 SQIVND (reference sequence). The V end was cut by 5 bases, the J end by 3 bases, with 10 bases between. The CDR3 is made up of 13 amino acids. The CDR3 region is CASSLLGYYGYTF. The CDR3 nucleotides read TGTGCCAGTAGTCTGTTGGGGTACTATGGCTACACCTTC.

This chain links TRBV7-9 with TRBJ1-2; 10 positions agree with TRBD1. Germline values: CDR1 SEHNR, CDR2 FQNEAQ (reference sequence). The V and J ends lost 1 base and 7 bases, in that order; junction bases with no gene match: 12. The CDR3 consists of 17 residues. The DNA of the CDR3 is TGTGCCAGCAGCTTAGGACACCGGGACAGGGGATCGGGTGGCTACACCTTC. This sequence encodes CASSLGHRDRGSGGYTF.

This clonotype occurred many times. The chain combines TRBV10-1 with TRBJ1-5; D is undetermined. This CDR3 is built from 16 residues. V dropped 1 base and J dropped 3 bases, with 13 bases sitting between them. The germline gives CDR1 WNHNN, CDR2 SYGVQD (reference sequence). CDR3 in DNA: TGCGCCAGCAGTGAGTATACGTGGGAGCCCAATCAGCCCCAGCATTTT. It specifies CASSEYTWEPNQPQHF.

The genes are TRBV19 and TRBJ1-2, with D possibly TRBD1 on 6 matching bases. Looked up from germline, CDR1 is LNHDA and CDR2 is SQIVND (reference sequence). V lost 3 bases and J 14 bases, leaving 19 bases between the germline ends. The CDR3 runs to 13 residues. The CDR3 region is CASSIGAGDWATF. Here the CDR3 DNA reads TGTGCCAGTAGTATCGGGGCAGGGGATTGGGCGACCTTC.

The table lists this clonotype with many counts. The chain combines TRBV24-1 with TRBJ2-5; TRBD1 is a possible D gene (5 bases). With 3 bases removed from V and 1 base from J, the gap between germline ends came to 11 bases. There are 15 residues in the CDR3. Germline-derived CDR1 and CDR2 are KGHDR and SFDVKD. The CDR3 coding sequence is TGTGCCACCAGTGATGGGTTTGGGGCCCAAGAGACCCAGTACTTC. Translated, it gives CATSDGFGAQETQYF.

This clonotype has only one observation. A read error may be the cause here, since a much bigger clone is one base away. The CDR3 DNA reads TGTGCCAGCAGTACCCTGCCTACAGGTGTGGCGAACACTGAAGCTTTCTTT. It specifies CASSTLPTGVANTEAFF. The chain uses TRBV12-3 or TRBV12-4 and TRBJ1-1; D might be TRBD1 (5 bases). Deletions cut 5 bases from V and 1 base from J, with 20 bases between. This CDR3 has 17 amino acids.

The genes are TRBV29-1 and TRBJ1-1; D unclear. V was cut by 4 bases and J by 1 base, with 10 bases left in between. CDR3 length equals 13 residues. CDR1 and CDR2 from the germline V gene are SQVTM and ANQGSEA. The CDR3 region has the DNA TGCAGCGTTGCAAGTAGCCAGAACACTGAAGCTTTCTTT. Translating it yields CSVASSQNTEAFF.

This clonotype was picked up a small number of times. The chain uses TRBV20-1 and TRBJ1-2, with a weak D call TRBD1 (6 bases). There are 14 residues in the CDR3. V lost 0 bases to trimming and J lost 2 bases, with 10 bases between them. Germline assignment: CDR1 DFQATT and CDR2 SNEGSKA (reference sequence). Here the CDR3 reads CSARERTVNYGYTF. In DNA form, the CDR3 reads TGCAGTGCTAGAGAGAGGACAGTCAACTATGGCTACACCTTC.

On this clonotype itself: It may be a read error: a sequence one base away is much more abundant. The chain carries TRBV29-1 and TRBJ2-5; D is unresolved. Germline V gives CDR1 SQVTM, CDR2 ANQGSEA. The CDR3 extends over 20 amino acids. Trimming took off 4 bases at V and 1 base at J, with 31 bases between the two ends. The CDR3 coding sequence is TGCAGCGTTGGAAGTGCCACCCGAAGGTCTTCCACGACAACCCAAGAGACCCAGTACTTC. Residues: CSVGSATRRSSTTTQETQYF.

With regard to this clonotype: A much larger clone differs from this one at a single base, so this may be a read error. The rearrangement links TRBV10-3 to TRBJ1-2; D remains ambiguous. CDR1 ENHRY and CDR2 SYGVKD come from the germline V gene. V was cut by 5 bases and J by 3 bases, with 16 bases left in between. CDR3 size: 15 residues. In nucleotides, the CDR3 is TGTGCCATCAGTTACGATGGCGGGCTTGACTATGGCTACACCTTC. Protein: CAISYDGGLDYGYTF.

The genes are TRBV25-1 and TRBJ1-3, with TRBD1 matching over 7 bases. V lost 3 bases to trimming and J lost 7 bases; unmatched junction nucleotides: 3. This CDR3 has 13 residues. Looked up from germline, CDR1 is MGHDK and CDR2 is SYGVNS. The CDR3 loop reads CASSDPRGNTIYF. The CDR3 bases are TGTGCCAGCAGTGACCCCAGGGGGAACACCATATATTTT.

For this clonotype: A junction boundary mismatches the germline segment, possibly from a read error. CDR3 sequence reads: CANSPQSNQPQHF. Here the CDR3 DNA reads TGCGCCAACAGCCCTCAGAGCAATCAGCCCCAGCATTTT. The V and J genes are TRBV5-1 and TRBJ1-5, with D unresolved. The CDR3 length is 13 residues. Per germline, CDR1 SGHRS and CDR2 YFSETQ.

With regard to this clonotype: Its ends do not fully match the called genes, so a read error is possible. The chain combines TRBV25-1 with TRBJ1-4, with 9 positions matching TRBD1. The germline CDR1 and CDR2 sequences are MGHDK and SYGVNS. This CDR3 is 15 amino acids long. In nucleotides, the CDR3 is TGTGCCACCAGTGCCTGGGACAGGGCGAATGAAAAACTGTTTTTT. It specifies CATSAWDRANEKLFF. The variable domain in full, with the rest retrieved from reference TRBV25-1 and TRBJ1-4, is EADIYQTPRYLVIGTGKKITLECSQTMGHDKMYWYQQDPGMELHLIHYSYGVNSTEKGDLSSESTVSRIRTEHFPLTLESARPSHTSQYLCATSAWDRANEKLFFGSGTQLSVL.

The chain joins TRBV25-1 to TRBJ2-7, with no clear D. Per germline, CDR1 MGHDK and CDR2 SYGVNS. The CDR3 is 14 amino acids. V was pared by 6 bases and J by 2 bases, with 14 bases between. CDR3 nucleotides: TGTGCCAGCAGCCAAGGGCACCCGGCCTACGAGCAGTACTTC. This codes for CASSQGHPAYEQYF.

The chain carries TRBV25-1 and TRBJ1-5, with a tentative D call TRBD1 (5 bases). Germline CDR1 reads MGHDK; CDR2 reads SYGVNS. The CDR3 contains 14 residues. V lost 3 bases and J 6 bases, leaving 12 bases between the germline ends. CDR3 sequence: CASSEGGWAQPQHF. DNA for the CDR3: TGTGCCAGCAGTGAGGGGGGGTGGGCTCAGCCCCAGCATTTT. Full variable domain (rest looked up from reference TRBV25-1 and TRBJ1-5): EADIYQTPRYLVIGTGKKITLECSQTMGHDKMYWYQQDPGMELHLIHYSYGVNSTEKGDLSSESTVSRIRTEHFPLTLESARPSHTSQYLCASSEGGWAQPQHFGDGTRLSIL.

Of note for this clonotype: The CDR3 does not close with the conserved phenylalanine or tryptophan, likely indicating a read error. Because the CDR3's place on the DNA is in doubt, the DNA is left out and the CDR3 is given as listed by TCRdb. The chain has TRBV7-7 and TRBJ1-1. CDR1 and CDR2 (germline): SSHAT, FNYEAQ (reference sequence). The CDR3 is 8 amino acids in total, end residues counted. The CDR3 sequence: CASSLAGP.

This clonotype has at least ten counts. The chain joins TRBV5-1 to TRBJ2-7; TRBD1 might be the D (6 bases). Trimming pared 1 base from V and 6 bases from J, leaving 11 bases between. This CDR3 spans 13 amino acids. Per the germline V gene, CDR1 is SGHRS and CDR2 is YFSETQ. For the CDR3, the DNA is TGCGCCAGCAGCTTGAAGACAGGCTTCGAGCAGTACTTC. Translation gives CASSLKTGFEQYF.

This clonotype was counted at least ten times. The genes are TRBV20-1 and TRBJ2-5; D assignment may be TRBD1 or TRBD2 (5 bases each). Germline V CDR1 and CDR2: DFQATT, SNEGSKA (reference sequence). V dropped 5 bases and J dropped 0 bases, with 16 bases sitting between them. CDR3 length equals 15 residues. CDR3 nucleotides: TGCAGTGCTGCCAGAGGGGCTCTGTACCAAGAGACCCAGTACTTC. This gives the protein CSAARGALYQETQYF.

Only one count was recorded for this clonotype. A much more abundant neighbour one base away suggests this may be a read error. V usage is TRBV5-1 and J usage is TRBJ1-3, with 12 bases that match TRBD1. Per the germline V gene, CDR1 is SGHRS and CDR2 is YFSETQ. Trimming cost V 3 bases and J 1 base; bases outside gene matches: 5. The CDR3 has 17 residues. CDR3 sequence: CASSCWGQGASGNTIYF. The CDR3 DNA is TGCGCCAGCAGCTGTTGGGGACAGGGGGCTTCTGGAAACACCATATATTTT.

This clonotype has a handful of counts. The J gene is TRBJ1-2, the V gene TRBV7-9, with 9 bases matching TRBD1. Germline V lookup: CDR1 SEHNR, CDR2 FQNEAQ (reference sequence). The CDR3 consists of 16 residues. V was pared by 5 bases and J by 1 base, with 8 bases of the junction left unmatched. CDR3 sequence reads: CASSTRGQGLNYGYTF. In nucleotides, the CDR3 is TGTGCCAGCAGCACCCGGGGACAGGGACTTAACTATGGCTACACCTTC.